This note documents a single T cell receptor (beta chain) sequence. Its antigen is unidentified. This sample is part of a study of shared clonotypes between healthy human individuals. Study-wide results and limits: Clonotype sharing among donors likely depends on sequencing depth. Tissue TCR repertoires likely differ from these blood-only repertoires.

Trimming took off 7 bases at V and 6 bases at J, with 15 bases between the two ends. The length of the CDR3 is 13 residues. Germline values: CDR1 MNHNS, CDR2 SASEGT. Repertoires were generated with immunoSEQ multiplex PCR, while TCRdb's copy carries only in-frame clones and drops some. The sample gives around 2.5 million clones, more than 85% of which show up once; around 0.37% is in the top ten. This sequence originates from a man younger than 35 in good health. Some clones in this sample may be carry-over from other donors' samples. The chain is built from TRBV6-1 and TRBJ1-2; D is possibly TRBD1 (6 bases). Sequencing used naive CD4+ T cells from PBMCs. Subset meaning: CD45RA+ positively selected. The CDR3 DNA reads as TGTGCCAGCAACGTGAACAGGGATGATGGCTACACCTTC. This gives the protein CASNVNRDDGYTF.